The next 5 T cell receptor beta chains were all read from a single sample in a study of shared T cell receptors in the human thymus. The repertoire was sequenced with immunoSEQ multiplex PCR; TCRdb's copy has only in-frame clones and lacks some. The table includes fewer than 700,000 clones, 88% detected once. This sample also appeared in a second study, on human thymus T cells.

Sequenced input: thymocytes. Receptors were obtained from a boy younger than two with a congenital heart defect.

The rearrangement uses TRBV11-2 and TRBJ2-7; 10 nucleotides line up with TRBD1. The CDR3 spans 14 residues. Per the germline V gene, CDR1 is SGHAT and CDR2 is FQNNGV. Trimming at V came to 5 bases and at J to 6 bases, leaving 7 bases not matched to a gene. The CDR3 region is CASSPRQGASEQYF. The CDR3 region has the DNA TGTGCCAGCAGCCCCCGACAGGGGGCATCCGAGCAGTACTTC.

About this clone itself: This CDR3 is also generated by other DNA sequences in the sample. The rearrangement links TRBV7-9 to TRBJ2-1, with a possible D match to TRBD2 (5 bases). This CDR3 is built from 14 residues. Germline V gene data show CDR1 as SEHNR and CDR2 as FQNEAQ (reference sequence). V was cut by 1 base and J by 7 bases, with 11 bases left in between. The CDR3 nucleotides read TGTGCCAGCAGCTTAGGGCTAGCCTCTAATGAGCAGTTCTTC. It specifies CASSLGLASNEQFF. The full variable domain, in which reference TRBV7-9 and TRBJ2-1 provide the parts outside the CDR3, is DTGVSQNPRHKITKRGQNVTFRCDPISEHNRLYWYRQTLGQGPEFLTYFQNEAQLEKSRLLSDRFSAERPKGSFSTLEIQRTEQGDSAMYLCASSLGLASNEQFFGPGTRLTVL.

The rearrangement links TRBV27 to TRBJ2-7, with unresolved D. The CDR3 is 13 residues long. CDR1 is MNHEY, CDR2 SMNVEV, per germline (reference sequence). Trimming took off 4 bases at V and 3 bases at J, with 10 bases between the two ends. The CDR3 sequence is CASSSPFSYEQYF. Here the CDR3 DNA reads TGTGCCAGCAGTTCCCCCTTTAGCTACGAGCAGTACTTC.

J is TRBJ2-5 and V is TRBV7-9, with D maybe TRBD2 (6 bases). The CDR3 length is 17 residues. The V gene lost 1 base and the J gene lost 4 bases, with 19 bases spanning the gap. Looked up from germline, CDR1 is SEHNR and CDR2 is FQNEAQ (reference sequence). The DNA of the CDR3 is TGTGCCAGCAGCTTAGGGGAACGGGAGCCCCCCGGAGAGACCCAGTACTTC. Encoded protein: CASSLGEREPPGETQYF. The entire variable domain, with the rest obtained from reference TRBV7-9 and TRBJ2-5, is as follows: DTGVSQNPRHKITKRGQNVTFRCDPISEHNRLYWYRQTLGQGPEFLTYFQNEAQLEKSRLLSDRFSAERPKGSFSTLEIQRTEQGDSAMYLCASSLGEREPPGETQYFGPGTRLLVL.

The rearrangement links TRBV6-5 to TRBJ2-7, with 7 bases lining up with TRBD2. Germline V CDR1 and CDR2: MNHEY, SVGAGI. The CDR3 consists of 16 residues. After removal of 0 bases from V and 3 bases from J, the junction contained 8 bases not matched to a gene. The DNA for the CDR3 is TGTGCCAGCAGTTACTCCGGGACCCTAGCGGACTACGAGCAGTACTTC. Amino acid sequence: CASSYSGTLADYEQYF.